This TCR beta chain was retrieved from a study of CD8 T cells in ankylosing spondylitis. This clonotype was seen ten or more times. Trimming shortened V by 8 bases and J by 1 base, and 12 bases separated the two germline ends. CDR3 size: 14 residues. Germline loops: CDR1 SEHNR, CDR2 FQNEAQ (reference sequence). TCRdb reprocessed the 5' RACE reads via MiXCR and lists one record per CDR3 protein. Here the sample spans fewer than 250,000 distinct CDR3 sequences, over 9.5% being singletons. This clonotype originated in a male donor with ankylosing spondylitis or in good health (not recorded which). V usage is TRBV7-9 and J usage is TRBJ2-1, with D hard to call. The source material was blood, either unsorted or a sorted T cell fraction (not recorded which). CDR3 in DNA: TGTGCCAGCCTTCCAGGATTATCCTACAATGAGCAGTTCTTC. As protein: CASLPGLSYNEQFF.